The present TCR beta chain was sequenced within a study of control samples from healthy donors and cancer patients. The table lists this clone with a count of one. Profiled with immunoSEQ multiplex PCR; TCRdb holds only in-frame clones, not every one. This table has some 220,000 clones, just under 95% appearing once. The CDR3 extends over 16 amino acids. CDR1 and CDR2 from the germline V gene are KGHSH and LQKENI. V shed 6 bases and J shed 0 bases, with 17 bases lying between them. The source material was blood. The sequence was collected from a man in his fifties in good health. J is TRBJ1-1 and V is TRBV18; a weak D match, TRBD1 (6 bases). DNA for the CDR3: TGTGCCAGCTCCCCCGGGACATCAATAATGAACACTGAAGCTTTCTTT. As protein: CASSPGTSIMNTEAFF.